A single sample is the source of the 24 T cell receptor beta chains below, sequenced in a study of cytomegalovirus exposure and HLA in healthy donors. The PCR used 60 Vbeta and 13 Jbeta primers. Repertoires were generated with immunoSEQ multiplex PCR, while TCRdb's copy carries only in-frame clones and drops some. Of 100,000 or so clones in the sample, 75% were seen once. The material sequenced was PBMCs. These receptors were obtained from a male donor in good health and CMV-seropositive.

This clone has just one count. The chain combines TRBV2 with TRBJ2-2; 10 bases map to TRBD2. The V gene's germline CDR1 is SNHLY and CDR2 FYNNEI. The CDR3 extends over 14 amino acids. J gave up 5 bases and V 6 bases, and 3 bases lay outside the gene matches. DNA of the CDR3: TGTGCCAGCAGAGGACTAGCGGCGACCGGGGAGCTGTTTTTT. It translates to CASRGLAATGELFF. Variable domain in full (rest from reference TRBV2 and TRBJ2-2): EPEVTQTPSHQVTQMGQEVILRCVPISNHLYFYWYRQILGQKVEFLVSFYNNEISEKSEIFDDQFSVERPDGSNFTLKIRSTKLEDSAMYFCASRGLAATGELFFGEGSRLTVL.

This rearrangement joins TRBV15 to TRBJ2-7; 12 nucleotides agree with TRBD1. Trimming took 5 bases from V and 4 from J; bases not matched to a gene: 6. The CDR3 covers 15 residues. Germline assignment: CDR1 LNHNV and CDR2 YYDKDF (reference sequence). The CDR3 region is CATSGGQGAPYEQYF. In DNA, the CDR3 is TGTGCCACCAGCGGGGGACAGGGGGCGCCGTACGAGCAGTACTTC.

This sequence joins TRBV5-4 and TRBJ2-7, with TRBD2 matching 9 bases. The CDR3 is 13 residues long. V dropped 1 base and J dropped 10; count of bases not matched to a gene: 6. Germline V lookup: CDR1 SGHNT, CDR2 YYREEE (reference sequence). CDR3 coding DNA: TGTGCCAGCAGCTTGAGGCCTAGCGGGGATCAGTACTTC. Its protein product is CASSLRPSGDQYF.

The rearrangement links TRBV2 to TRBJ2-5; 9 nucleotides match TRBD2. The CDR3 consists of 15 residues. CDR1 is SNHLY and CDR2 is FYNNEI in the germline V gene. After removal of 4 bases from V and 1 base from J, the junction contained 4 bases not matched to a gene. The CDR3 here is CASSGLAGVQETQYF. Written as DNA, the CDR3 is TGTGCCAGCAGTGGATTAGCGGGGGTCCAAGAGACCCAGTACTTC. Full variable domain (rest looked up from reference TRBV2 and TRBJ2-5): EPEVTQTPSHQVTQMGQEVILRCVPISNHLYFYWYRQILGQKVEFLVSFYNNEISEKSEIFDDQFSVERPDGSNFTLKIRSTKLEDSAMYFCASSGLAGVQETQYFGPGTRLLVL.

This clone was seen only a few times. The gene calls are TRBV30 and TRBJ2-1, with a tentative D call TRBD1 (5 bases). Germline values: CDR1 GTSNPN, CDR2 SVGIG (reference sequence). Between the trimmed V and J ends, which lost 6 bases and 0 bases, there was a span of 12 bases. The CDR3 spans 14 residues. The CDR3 nucleotides read TGTGCCTGCCACGAGGACAACTCCTACAATGAGCAGTTCTTC. This encodes CACHEDNSYNEQFF.

This chain uses TRBV5-6 with TRBJ2-2, with D maybe TRBD2 (5 bases). V was cut by 0 bases and J by 1 base, with 10 bases left in between. The CDR3 is made up of 16 amino acids. Germline V gene lookup returns CDR1 SGHDT and CDR2 YYEEEE. CDR3: CASSLARAKNTGELFF. CDR3 nucleotide sequence: TGTGCCAGCAGCTTGGCGAGGGCCAAGAACACCGGGGAGCTGTTTTTT.

This chain joins TRBV18 and TRBJ1-1; 8 nucleotides align to TRBD1. The CDR3 has 15 amino acids. V trimming: 3 bases; J trimming: 4 bases; junction bases outside the gene matches: 7. Germline CDR1 is KGHSH and CDR2 is LQKENI. For the CDR3, the DNA is TGTGCCAGCTCACCGCTTCAGGGGGCGGGCACTGAAGCTTTCTTT. It is translated as CASSPLQGAGTEAFF. Full variable domain (missing parts from reference TRBV18 and TRBJ1-1): NAGVMQNPRHLVRRRGQEARLRCSPMKGHSHVYWYRQLPEEGLKFMVYLQKENIIDESGMPKERFSAEFPKEGPSILRIQQVVRGDSAAYFCASSPLQGAGTEAFFGQGTRLTVV.

The chain links TRBV30 to TRBJ1-2, with 9 bases aligning to TRBD1. This CDR3 is built from 13 residues. V lost 4 bases and J lost 7; bases outside the gene matches: 7. CDR1 is GTSNPN, CDR2 SVGIG, per germline (reference sequence). CDR3 sequence (DNA): TGTGCCTGGACTATACAGGGGGCTCTTGGCTACACCTTC. This codes for CAWTIQGALGYTF.

The rearrangement links TRBV11-3 to TRBJ2-3, with 7 nucleotides matching TRBD1. Trimming took 5 bases from V and 0 from J; bases not matched to a gene: 11. CDR1 is SGHNT and CDR2 is YENEEA in the germline V gene. The CDR3 has 17 amino acids. CDR3 amino acids: CASSPGLTGQSTDTQYF. CDR3 nucleotide sequence: TGTGCCAGCAGCCCGGGGCTGACAGGGCAAAGCACAGATACGCAGTATTTT.

This rearrangement joins TRBV30 to TRBJ1-3, with 9 bases matching TRBD1. The CDR3 totals 15 residues. Germline V CDR1 and CDR2: GTSNPN, SVGIG (reference sequence). Trimming cost V 3 bases and J 0 bases; bases outside gene matches: 3. The CDR3, as DNA: TGTGCCTGGAGACCGGGACAGGGCTCTGGAAACACCATATATTTT. It specifies CAWRPGQGSGNTIYF. Full variable domain (rest looked up from reference TRBV30 and TRBJ1-3): SQTIHQWPATLVQPVGSPLSLECTVEGTSNPNLYWYRQAAGRGLQLLFYSVGIGQISSEVPQNLSASRPQDRQFILSSKKLLLSDSGFYLCAWRPGQGSGNTIYFGEGSWLTVV.

The chain recombines TRBV18 with TRBJ1-6; TRBD1 agrees at 10 bases. V shed 3 bases, J shed 7 bases, and the junction held 0 bases outside the gene matches. The CDR3 spans 14 residues. The germline V gene has CDR1 KGHSH and CDR2 LQKENI. CDR3 in DNA: TGTGCCAGCTCACCGGGACAGGGGAATTCACCCCTCCACTTT. Amino acid sequence: CASSPGQGNSPLHF.

V and J are TRBV27 and TRBJ2-1; D possibly corresponds to TRBD1 (6 bases). V was shortened by 6 bases and J by 4 bases, with 13 bases between the two germline ends. The CDR3 is 14 amino acids. Germline V gene data show CDR1 as MNHEY and CDR2 as SMNVEV (reference sequence). CDR3 residues: CASRQGPSYNEQFF. The CDR3 DNA reads TGTGCCAGCAGACAGGGTCCCTCTTACAATGAGCAGTTCTTC.

V usage is TRBV28 and J usage is TRBJ2-3; 7 nucleotides match TRBD2. The junction had 5 bases not matched to a gene; V was cut back by 5 bases and J by 0 bases. The CDR3 has 15 amino acids. The germline gives CDR1 MDHEN, CDR2 SYDVKM. In nucleotides, the CDR3 is TGTGCCAGCAGTATTTTCGGGGGGAGCACAGATACGCAGTATTTT. Protein product: CASSIFGGSTDTQYF.

The chain has TRBV6-4 and TRBJ1-2; D remains unclear. The germline CDR1 and CDR2 sequences are MRHNA and SNTAGT. Trimming took off 7 bases at V and 5 bases at J, with 17 bases between the two ends. The CDR3 is 14 residues long. CDR3 sequence reads: CASKANNIGYGYTF. In DNA, the CDR3 is TGTGCCAGCAAGGCGAACAATATCGGGTATGGCTACACCTTC.

V is TRBV6-6 and J is TRBJ1-2; D call uncertain. V lost 4 bases, J lost 8 bases, and 17 bases lay in between. The CDR3 covers 14 residues. In germline, CDR1 is MNHNY, CDR2 SVGAGI (reference sequence). CDR3 residues: CASSFLEGDRGYTF. The CDR3 DNA sequence: TGTGCCAGCAGTTTCCTGGAGGGAGATAGGGGCTACACCTTC.

The chain employs TRBV5-1 and TRBJ2-5; 9 bases agree with TRBD1. V shed 4 bases, J shed 5 bases, and the junction held 9 bases outside the gene matches. This CDR3 has 15 amino acids. Germline loops: CDR1 SGHRS, CDR2 YFSETQ. CDR3 bases: TGCGCCAGCAGCCTTATGACAGGGGGAGGTGAGACCCAGTACTTC. Its translation: CASSLMTGGGETQYF.

The rearrangement uses TRBV5-8 and TRBJ2-3, with TRBD1 as a possible D gene (6 bases). CDR3 length equals 16 residues. Germline CDR1 is SGHTS and CDR2 is YDEGEE. V lost 1 base, J lost 0 bases, and 12 bases lay in between. In DNA, the CDR3 is TGTGCCAGCAGCTTGACAGGGTGGGGGAGCACAGATACGCAGTATTTT. Protein sequence: CASSLTGWGSTDTQYF.

The V gene is TRBV6-1, the J gene TRBJ1-1, with D unresolved. Germline V gives CDR1 MNHNS, CDR2 SASEGT. CDR3 length equals 10 residues. V lost 5 bases, J lost 7 bases, and 5 bases lay in between. In nucleotides, the CDR3 is TGTGCCAGCAGTTACAGTGAAGCTTTCTTT. This sequence encodes CASSYSEAFF.

This clone came up a few times. The rearrangement joins TRBV5-1 to TRBJ2-1; TRBD2 aligns across 8 bases. CDR3 length equals 15 residues. Germline CDR1 reads SGHRS; CDR2 reads YFSETQ. With 5 bases clipped from V and 4 bases from J, the junction kept 8 bases outside the gene matches. CDR3 in DNA: TGCGCCAGCAGACGTGGACTAGCAAGTTACAATGAGCAGTTCTTC. Translating gives CASRRGLASYNEQFF.

This clone appeared a single time. The chain combines TRBV7-2 with TRBJ2-1; D gene uncertain. In germline, CDR1 is SGHTA, CDR2 FQGNSA. The V end was cut by 1 base, the J end by 8 bases, with 12 bases between. The CDR3 length is 14 residues. CDR3 in amino acids: CASSLDGPLDEQFF. The CDR3 coding sequence is TGTGCCAGCAGCTTAGATGGCCCTCTGGATGAGCAGTTCTTC.

This chain uses TRBV7-2 with TRBJ2-7, with 7 bases identical to TRBD1. V shed 4 bases, J shed 0 bases, and the junction held 12 bases outside the gene matches. This CDR3 region has 17 residues. Germline V gene sequence: CDR1 SGHTA, CDR2 FQGNSA. In DNA form, the CDR3 reads TGTGCCAGCAGCTCCCCCTTAAAGGGACAGATCTCCTACGAGCAGTACTTC. It translates to CASSSPLKGQISYEQYF. The full variable domain, with the rest looked up from reference TRBV7-2 and TRBJ2-7, is GAGVSQSPSNKVTEKGKDVELRCDPISGHTALYWYRQSLGQGLEFLIYFQGNSAPDKSGLPSDRFSAERTGGSVSTLTIQRTQQEDSAVYLCASSSPLKGQISYEQYFGPGTRLTVT.

This sequence joins TRBV2 and TRBJ1-1; D possibly corresponds to TRBD1 (6 bases). V shed 7 bases and J shed 5 bases, with 17 bases lying between them. CDR3 length: 14 residues. Germline CDR1 and CDR2: SNHLY and FYNNEI. The CDR3 DNA reads TGTGCCAGCATCAAACAGGGTATCGGGACTGAAGCTTTCTTT. Encoded protein: CASIKQGIGTEAFF.

The rearrangement joins TRBV7-9 to TRBJ2-7; tentative D call: TRBD2 (7 bases). Germline V CDR1 and CDR2: SEHNR, FQNEAQ (reference sequence). CDR3 length equals 13 residues. V was trimmed by 0 bases and J by 6 bases, leaving 9 bases between them. The CDR3 here is CASSLAGGLEQYF. The DNA of the CDR3 is TGTGCCAGCAGCTTAGCGGGGGGGCTCGAGCAGTACTTC.

The gene calls are TRBV5-6 and TRBJ2-6; D is unclear. This CDR3 region has 15 residues. V was trimmed by 5 bases and J by 0 bases, leaving 9 bases between them. The V gene's germline CDR1 is SGHDT and CDR2 YYEEEE. The DNA of the CDR3 is TGTGCCAGCAGTTCTTACGGCTCTGGGGCCAACGTCCTGACTTTC. It encodes CASSSYGSGANVLTF.